This is a list of T cell receptor beta chains from one sample in a study of T cell responses to AZD1222 COVID-19 vaccine. Using immunoSEQ multiplex PCR, the repertoire was profiled, and TCRdb retains in-frame clones only, with some absent. The sample has about 88,000 clones, approximately 88% seen once; the top ten hold approximately 3.7%. The sample was peripheral blood, taken on day 0 of AZD1222 vaccination. These TCRs come from an adult in good health. Each CDR3 is given with its conserved first and last residue.

v_gene	j_gene	CDR3aa
TRBV2	TRBJ1-2	CASRVGNFNYGYTF
TRBV11-3	TRBJ2-7	CASSRGGGSSYEQYF
TRBV19	TRBJ2-1	CASSIRQGAGQYNEQFF
TRBV6-5	TRBJ1-6	CASSSRLGQFHSPLHF
TRBV18	TRBJ1-2	CASSPPDPPRGYTF
TRBV10-2	TRBJ1-1	CASSEMEGAWAFF
TRBV6-1	TRBJ1-2	CASSDRAGGYTF
TRBV5-1	TRBJ1-1	CASSIGDGTEAFF
TRBV9	TRBJ1-2	CASSVSGTVNYGYTF
TRBV19	TRBJ2-7	CASSIGPGSSYEQYF
TRBV6-6	TRBJ1-5	CASNQGGAGNQPQHF
TRBV4-1	TRBJ1-1	CASSQNDRATFF